The 16 T cell receptor beta chains below were found in one sample sequenced in a study of blood T cell repertoires in COVID-19. The data were produced by immunoSEQ multiplex PCR, yet TCRdb's version contains in-frame clones alone and is incomplete. The sample consists of about 100,000 clones, around four fifths of them appearing once. Sample: peripheral blood. The receptor set was obtained from an older woman with acute or convalescent COVID-19.

V gene TRBV28 combines with J gene TRBJ1-2, with 7 bases that match TRBD1. Trimming removed 6 bases from V and 1 base from J; junction bases left unmatched: 8. The germline CDR1 and CDR2 sequences are MDHEN and SYDVKM. This CDR3 region has 15 residues. CDR3 sequence: CASRKNRGSNYGYTF. The CDR3 DNA is TGTGCCAGCAGGAAAAACAGGGGAAGTAACTATGGCTACACCTTC.

The chain couples TRBV5-8 to TRBJ2-7; a weak D match, TRBD2 (5 bases). The V gene lost 3 bases and the J gene lost 1 base, with 8 bases spanning the gap. The CDR3 has 13 amino acids. The V gene's germline CDR1 is SGHTS and CDR2 YDEGEE. The CDR3 loop reads CASSSGLSYEQYF. CDR3 coding DNA: TGTGCCAGCAGCTCAGGACTTTCCTACGAGCAGTACTTC.

This rearrangement joins TRBV11-2 to TRBJ1-1, with 8 bases identical to TRBD1. J was trimmed by 5 bases and V by 2 bases; bases with no gene match: 7. Germline values: CDR1 SGHAT, CDR2 FQNNGV. The CDR3 is 15 residues long. CDR3 protein: CASSLTTGGRTEAFF. In nucleotides, the CDR3 is TGTGCCAGCAGCTTAACCACAGGGGGGAGAACTGAAGCTTTCTTT.

This chain connects TRBV5-1 to TRBJ1-5; 7 bases align to TRBD1. The J segment lost 7 bases and the V segment lost 2 bases, leaving 3 bases of the junction unmatched. The CDR3 is 13 amino acids. Germline values: CDR1 SGHRS, CDR2 YFSETQ. The CDR3, as DNA: TGCGCCAGCAGCTTAACAGGGGTACAGCCCCAGCATTTT. Translating gives CASSLTGVQPQHF.

V usage is TRBV19 and J usage is TRBJ1-1, with 7 positions matching TRBD1. The CDR3 is 14 residues long. Germline CDR1 and CDR2: LNHDA and SQIVND (reference sequence). Losses at the gene ends were 5 bases for V and 4 bases for J; bases not matched to a gene: 7. As DNA, the CDR3 is TGTGCCAGTAGTGCTGAAGGGGGCGTCACTGAAGCTTTCTTT. This encodes CASSAEGGVTEAFF.

The chain links TRBV3-1 (or the pseudogene TRBV3-2) to TRBJ1-2, with TRBD1 identical over 7 bases. Germline V gives CDR1 LGHDT, CDR2 YNNKEL (reference sequence). J was trimmed by 8 bases and V by 4 bases; bases with no gene match: 10. The CDR3 consists of 14 residues. The CDR3 region is CASSPPRDSKGYTF. In nucleotides, the CDR3 is TGTGCCAGCAGCCCCCCCCGGGACAGCAAAGGCTACACCTTC.

The chain recombines TRBV10-3 with TRBJ1-1; 8 bases align to TRBD1. Germline V gives CDR1 ENHRY, CDR2 SYGVKD. V was pared by 10 bases and J by 1 base, with 8 bases of the junction left unmatched. The CDR3 length is 14 residues. The CDR3 reads CASQDRVQNTEAFF. The CDR3 DNA reads TGTGCCAGCCAGGACAGGGTTCAGAACACTGAAGCTTTCTTT.

The rearrangement uses TRBV19 and TRBJ2-3, with 13 positions matching TRBD2. The length of the CDR3 is 15 residues. Germline CDR1 and CDR2: LNHDA and SQIVND (reference sequence). With 8 bases clipped from V and 2 bases from J, the junction kept 4 bases outside the gene matches. CDR3 amino acids: CASRTSGGNTDTQYF. The CDR3 nucleotides read TGTGCCAGTCGGACTAGCGGGGGTAACACAGATACGCAGTATTTT.

The gene calls are TRBV6-2 or TRBV6-3 and TRBJ1-6; TRBD1 aligns across 9 bases. The CDR3 is 15 amino acids. J gave up 7 bases and V 4 bases, and 5 bases lay outside the gene matches. Germline V gene data show CDR1 as MNHEY and CDR2 as SVGEGT. CDR3 region: CASSFTGQGNSPLHF. CDR3 coding DNA: TGTGCCAGCAGTTTCACGGGACAGGGAAATTCACCCCTCCACTTT.

The chain joins TRBV11-2 to TRBJ1-5; 9 bases match TRBD1. Trimming removed 0 bases from V and 6 bases from J; junction bases left unmatched: 3. CDR1 is SGHAT, CDR2 FQNNGV, per germline. This CDR3 has 15 residues. The chain's CDR3 is CASSLDTGGGQPQHF. CDR3 bases: TGTGCCAGCAGCTTAGATACAGGGGGCGGTCAGCCCCAGCATTTT.

This clone has only one observation. The chain employs TRBV11-2 and TRBJ1-2, with D possibly TRBD1 on 5 matching bases. The CDR3 runs 12 residues. Between the trimmed V and J ends, which lost 6 bases and 12 bases, there was a span of 17 bases. Germline V gene data show CDR1 as SGHAT and CDR2 as FQNNGV. This chain's CDR3 is CASSFQGSRNTF. DNA of the CDR3: TGTGCCAGCAGTTTCCAGGGATCTCGCAACACCTTC. Combining the CDR3 with reference TRBV11-2 and TRBJ1-2 gives the whole variable domain EAGVAQSPRYKIIEKRQSVAFWCNPISGHATLYWYQQILGQGPKLLIQFQNNGVVDDSQLPKDRFSAERLKGVDSTLKIQPAKLEDSAVYLCASSFQGSRNTFGSGTRLTVV.

The chain recombines TRBV6-5 with TRBJ1-2, with 8 bases matching TRBD1. Per germline, CDR1 MNHEY and CDR2 SVGAGI. This CDR3 region has 14 residues. V shed 6 bases, J shed 4 bases, and the junction held 7 bases outside the gene matches. CDR3 sequence: CASSLRTGSYGYTF. The CDR3 nucleotides read TGTGCCAGCAGCCTGCGGACAGGGAGCTATGGCTACACCTTC.

This chain connects TRBV6-6 to TRBJ1-6, with a weak D call TRBD1 (5 bases). V dropped 7 bases and J dropped 9 bases, with 16 bases sitting between them. CDR3 length: 14 amino acids. Germline CDR1 reads MNHNY; CDR2 reads SVGAGI (reference sequence). The CDR3 region has the DNA TGTGCCAGCAAGTCACGTGGGAGGGGTTCACCCCTCCACTTT. This codes for CASKSRGRGSPLHF.

This chain joins TRBV4-1 and TRBJ1-5; D remains ambiguous. Trimming stripped 0 bases from V and 7 bases from J, with 10 bases between. The length of the CDR3 is 14 residues. The germline V gene encodes CDR1 MGHRA and CDR2 YSYEKL. For the CDR3, the DNA is TGCGCCAGCAGCCAAGATCCGGGTGGACAGCCCCAGCATTTT. Its translation is CASSQDPGGQPQHF.

V and J are TRBV20-1 and TRBJ1-6; no clear D gene. V was shortened by 5 bases and J by 9 bases, with 8 bases between the two germline ends. The length of the CDR3 is 11 residues. The V gene's germline CDR1 is DFQATT and CDR2 SNEGSKA (reference sequence). CDR3 residues: CSADTASPLHF. CDR3 coding DNA: TGCAGTGCTGATACAGCTTCACCCCTCCACTTT.

The chain carries TRBV12-3 or TRBV12-4 and TRBJ2-1, with D unresolved. CDR3 length equals 11 residues. Trimming cost V 2 bases and J 8 bases, with 4 bases left between them. CDR3 coding DNA: TGTGCCAGCAGTTTACAGTATGAGCAGTTCTTC. Translating gives CASSLQYEQFF.